Included here is one T cell receptor beta chain sequence, with context. This clone appeared a single time. What this receptor recognizes is not known. The input lacks base qualities; no much larger clone sits a single base away. The method behind the library was the immunoSEQ multiplex PCR assay. Roughly 10^5 TCR templates per sample were assayed on the deep sequencing platform. Genomic DNA extracted from sorted T cells was used for TCRbeta CDR3 sequencing. Processing in the source paper ran as follows. The R programming language was used for the clonal analysis of the TCRbeta CDR3 data. Alloreactive CD4+ and CD8+ clones were defined by comparing unstimulated samples with post-reaction CFSE-low samples. Regulatory or non-regulatory origin was assigned to alloreactive CD4+ clones by matching of sequences to sorted unstimulated Treg and non-Treg repertoires. This is the immuneACCESS table as TCRdb keeps it, with only in-frame sequences that have V and J called. A part of the clones is gone; compared with another copy, unresolved V genes explain less than half, and the rest is unexplained. V, J and clone size were drawn from that table, and D and trimming were deduced from the DNA. The sample records roughly 110,000 clones, roughly 95% of which are singletons. The ten largest clones capture over 0.15% of the sample.

The sample is drawn from a study of siplizumab effects on memory and regulatory T cells (dated by TCRdb to between 2018 and 2021). At the level of the whole study: The study looked at the effect of siplizumab, an anti-CD2 antibody, on alloreactive T-cell subsets in allogeneic mixed lymphocyte reactions made from human PBMCs.

Sorted unstimulated T cells and proliferating T cells recovered from mixed lymphocyte reactions were subjected to TCRbeta CDR3 sequencing. Fresh whole blood from approximately ten HLA-typed healthy donors was used to isolate PBMCs. To map where alloreactive clones came from, unstimulated CD4+ non-regulatory T cells were FACS-sorted. The paper as a whole reports these results and caveats: Compared with memory T cells, unstimulated naive T cells appeared more diverse, and naive cells seemed to make a substantial contribution to the alloresponse. Whether proliferating Tregs from siplizumab cultures actually had suppressive function was not functionally confirmed. The cumulative frequency of alloreactive sequences that could be traced back to unstimulated CD4+ memory T cells was significantly reduced by siplizumab. Of the alloreactive CD4+ clones that could be mapped, the Treg-derived share averaged around 70% with siplizumab compared with under 35% in control reactions. About 80-97% of proliferating CD4+ or CD8+ clones could not be given a naive or memory phenotype. Because sequences below about 10^-5 frequency were poorly captured, only a minor fraction of alloreactive clones could be mapped to unstimulated subsets.

The CDR3, cysteine through phenylalanine, is 14 amino acids long. Kept here is only the CDR3 DNA, which spans 42 bases and is read in frame from base 1. According to the germline V gene, CDR1 reads SGHTA and CDR2 reads FQGNSA. A distance of 8 bases separates the germline ends of V and J, which lose 3 bases and 0 bases respectively. This receptor chain uses TRBV7-2 and TRBJ1-1; a tentative D match to TRBD1 spans 5 bases. This TCR was sampled from a human donor in good health. Sequencing was done on a sample of non-Treg CD4+ T cells sorted from blood. In light of the paper, this sample's cell subset or site label describes: FACS-sorted unstimulated CD4+ non-regulatory T cells. For the CDR3, the sequence is CASSLGHLNTEAFF. Here is the DNA: TGTGCCAGCAGCTTGGGGCACCTGAACACTGAAGCTTTCTTT.